The subject of this entry is one TCR beta chain. Its matching antigen is unknown. Germline V gene lookup returns CDR1 SEHNR and CDR2 FQNEAQ (reference sequence). V gave up 8 bases and J gave up 6 bases, with 14 bases separating them. The CDR3 extends over 13 amino acids. The record originates from a study of T cells in Graves' hyperthyroidism and ophthalmopathy. Points from the study as a whole: From stable hyperthyroidism, ophthalmopathy was separated by a 13 V-J model.

It was RNA transcripts that yielded the amplified TCR beta CDR3 regions. HTBI primers were employed in a first-round RT-PCR of the TCR CDR3. TCRdb used MiXCR to reprocess the multiplex PCR reads, holding one entry per CDR3 protein. Of under 400,000 distinct CDR3 sequences listed, over 15% are singletons. The chain employs TRBV7-9 and TRBJ2-1; D possibly corresponds to TRBD1 (8 bases). Material for sequencing was blood. This TCR was recovered from a woman aged 45-65 years with Graves' hyperthyroidism. The CDR3, as DNA: TGTGCCAGCGGAACAGGGGGGGGCAATGAGCAGTTCTTC. Encoded protein: CASGTGGGNEQFF.